This T cell receptor (beta chain) was sequenced during a study of cytomegalovirus exposure and HLA in healthy donors. The study, taken as a whole, reports: TCR beta chains numbering 150 to 200 were designated cytomegalovirus-associated. Earlier findings revealed that most TCR beta V segments proved productive either about 87% or about 30% of the time. Some highly shared sequence variants likely arose as a pipeline artifact.

The V gene's germline CDR1 is SNHLY and CDR2 FYNNEI. The CDR3 has 13 amino acids. The V gene lost 6 bases and the J gene lost 2 bases, with 7 bases spanning the gap. Worth noting for this clone: Its antigen is currently unknown.

A multiplex PCR was run with 60 Vbeta primers and 13 Jbeta primers. Per the authors' pipeline: An analysis that came later counted tens of millions of unique TCR beta chains, 9 million to 12 million shared. Assay used: immunoSEQ multiplex PCR; TCRdb lists only in-frame clones, some missing. That table furnishes V, J and clone size, whereas the DNA furnished D and trimming. The table includes over 100,000 clones, more than 65% detected once. Sequenced: PBMCs. The chain uses TRBV2 and TRBJ2-2; D not resolved. This TCR was sampled from a woman in her twenties or thirties in good health and CMV-seronegative. CDR3: CASRSYNTGELFF. CDR3 nucleotides: TGTGCCAGCAGGTCCTACAACACCGGGGAGCTGTTTTTT.